The 9 T cell receptor beta chains listed next were all sequenced from one sample in a study of OX40 agonist ivuxolimab in advanced cancers. TCRdb's copy holds only in-frame clones and misses some; the assay was immunoSEQ multiplex PCR. The profile shows 25,000 to 35,000 clones, 84% of them singletons. The sequences come from CD4+ or CD8+ T cells sorted from blood, collected in a trial of the OX40 agonist ivuxolimab. These receptors all come from an adult with an advanced solid tumor such as melanoma, head and neck, liver or kidney cancer.

V usage is TRBV9 and J usage is TRBJ2-5; a weak D match, TRBD2 (6 bases). The CDR3 length is 15 residues. Germline V gives CDR1 SGDLS, CDR2 YYNGEE. V was trimmed by 0 bases and J by 4 bases, leaving 13 bases between them. This CDR3 reads CASSVAVGGTETQYF. For the CDR3, the DNA is TGTGCCAGCAGCGTAGCGGTTGGGGGGACAGAGACCCAGTACTTC.

This rearrangement joins TRBV2 to TRBJ2-7; D is perhaps TRBD2 (6 bases). CDR3 length: 13 amino acids. Germline CDR1 and CDR2: SNHLY and FYNNEI. Trimming took off 4 bases at V and 0 bases at J, with 7 bases between the two ends. CDR3 sequence (DNA): TGTGCCAGCAGTGGCGGGGACTCCTACGAGCAGTACTTC. Translation gives CASSGGDSYEQYF.

With respect to this clone: A read error may account for a junction end that differs from germline. V usage is TRBV4-1 and J usage is TRBJ1-1; a weak D match, TRBD1 (5 bases). CDR1 MGHRA and CDR2 YSYEKL come from the germline V gene. The CDR3 totals 16 residues. CDR3 nucleotides: TGCGCCAGCAGCTACTTCACCAGGGATCTGAACGCTGAAGCTTTCTTT. Translation: CASSYFTRDLNAEAFF.

This chain joins TRBV7-6 and TRBJ2-7; the D gene is possibly TRBD2 (5 bases). CDR3 length: 13 amino acids. Trimming removed 4 bases at V and 1 base at J, with 8 bases between. Germline CDR1 and CDR2: SGHVS and FNYEAQ. DNA for the CDR3: TGTGCCAGCAGCTCGCCGGGATCCTACGAGCAGTACTTC. This sequence encodes CASSSPGSYEQYF. Full variable domain (missing parts from reference TRBV7-6 and TRBJ2-7): GAGVSQSPRYKVTKRGQDVALRCDPISGHVSLYWYRQALGQGPEFLTYFNYEAQQDKSGLPNDRFSAERPEGSISTLTIQRTEQRDSAMYRCASSSPGSYEQYFGPGTRLTVT.

The gene calls are TRBV5-6 and TRBJ2-1; TRBD1 or TRBD2 may be the D gene (6 bases each). Trimming pared 4 bases from V and 1 base from J, leaving 12 bases between. CDR1 is SGHDT, CDR2 YYEEEE, per germline. The CDR3 sequence is 15 residues long. The chain's CDR3 is CASSGGQGSYNEQFF. CDR3 in DNA: TGTGCCAGCAGCGGAGGGCAGGGGTCCTACAATGAGCAGTTCTTC. Complete variable domain (other parts from reference TRBV5-6 and TRBJ2-1): DAGVTQSPTHLIKTRGQQVTLRCSPKSGHDTVSWYQQALGQGPQFIFQYYEEEERQRGNFPDRFSGHQFPNYSSELNVNALLLGDSALYLCASSGGQGSYNEQFFGPGTRLTVL.

The chain has TRBV9 and TRBJ1-2, with 10 bases fitting TRBD1. The CDR3 has 14 residues. Losses at the gene ends were 4 bases for V and 8 bases for J; bases not matched to a gene: 8. CDR1 and CDR2 from the germline V gene are SGDLS and YYNGEE. The CDR3 DNA follows: TGTGCCAGCAGCACGGGACAGGGGTTTAAAGGCTACACCTTC. Its protein product is CASSTGQGFKGYTF. Full variable domain (outside the CDR3, taken from reference TRBV9 and TRBJ1-2): DSGVTQTPKHLITATGQRVTLRCSPRSGDLSVYWYQQSLDQGLQFLIQYYNGEERAKGNILERFSAQQFPDLHSELNLSSLELGDSALYFCASSTGQGFKGYTFGSGTRLTVV.

This rearrangement joins TRBV6-5 to TRBJ1-1; D gene ambiguous. Germline lookup yields CDR1 MNHEY and CDR2 SVGAGI. The CDR3 has 14 amino acids. The V and J ends lost 2 bases and 1 base respectively, with 8 bases between them. CDR3 DNA sequence: TGTGCCAGCAGTTACGACACATCGAACACTGAAGCTTTCTTT. This translates into CASSYDTSNTEAFF.

V gene TRBV29-1 combines with J gene TRBJ1-1; TRBD1 matches 7 bases. This CDR3 is built from 15 residues. The V gene end was trimmed by 1 base and the J gene end by 4 bases; junction bases not matched to a gene: 9. The germline CDR1 and CDR2 sequences are SQVTM and ANQGSEA. DNA of the CDR3: TGCAGCGTTGAAGGCGGACAGGCCGCGTCCACTGAAGCTTTCTTT. Amino acid sequence: CSVEGGQAASTEAFF.

The genes are TRBV5-1 and TRBJ1-4; D gene uncertain. V lost 4 bases and J 7 bases, leaving 17 bases between the germline ends. From germline, CDR1 is SGHRS and CDR2 YFSETQ. The CDR3 has 15 amino acids. This CDR3 is CASSTRVGGGEKLFF. CDR3 DNA sequence: TGCGCCAGCAGCACAAGGGTTGGAGGTGGTGAAAAACTGTTTTTT. Together with reference TRBV5-1 and TRBJ1-4, the CDR3 gives the full variable domain: KAGVTQTPRYLIKTRGQQVTLSCSPISGHRSVSWYQQTPGQGLQFLFEYFSETQRNKGNFPGRFSGRQFSNSRSEMNVSTLELGDSALYLCASSTRVGGGEKLFFGSGTQLSVL.